The 22 T cell receptor beta chains given below trace back to one sample, sequenced in a study of cytomegalovirus exposure and HLA in healthy donors. 13 Jbeta primers and 60 Vbeta primers were used for the PCR. TCRdb's copy holds only in-frame clones and misses some; the assay was immunoSEQ multiplex PCR. The table has roughly 77,000 clones, roughly four fifths seen once; the top ten hold 3.5% to 4.5%. The sample taken for sequencing was PBMCs. The receptors here all came from a man in his forties or fifties in good health and CMV-seronegative.

The chain joins TRBV7-9 to TRBJ2-5; TRBD2 matches 11 bases. The V gene end was trimmed by 5 bases and the J gene end by 0 bases; junction bases not matched to a gene: 11. Germline loops: CDR1 SEHNR, CDR2 FQNEAQ (reference sequence). The CDR3 sequence is 18 residues long. CDR3 in DNA: TGTGCCAGCAGCGGGGGGACTAGCGGAAAGACGTACCAAGAGACCCAGTACTTC. Amino acid sequence: CASSGGTSGKTYQETQYF.

The chain couples TRBV30 to TRBJ1-2; D perhaps matches TRBD1 (5 bases). CDR1 and CDR2 (germline): GTSNPN, SVGIG (reference sequence). V lost 1 base and J 4 bases, leaving 7 bases between the germline ends. The CDR3 totals 12 residues. CDR3 DNA sequence: TGTGCCTGGAGTGGACAGTTCTATGGCTACACCTTC. As protein: CAWSGQFYGYTF.

The V and J genes are TRBV2 and TRBJ2-7, with TRBD2 as a possible D gene (6 bases). The CDR3 length is 13 residues. Deletions cut 4 bases from V and 5 bases from J, with 12 bases between. Germline CDR1 and CDR2: SNHLY and FYNNEI. CDR3: CASSGRGTNEQYF. The CDR3 DNA reads TGTGCCAGCAGTGGACGGGGGACCAACGAGCAGTACTTC.

The chain combines TRBV13 with TRBJ1-1; 7 nucleotides line up with TRBD1. The CDR3 is 14 residues long. V lost 5 bases and J lost 5; bases outside the gene matches: 8. Per the germline V gene, CDR1 is PRHDT and CDR2 is FYEKMQ (reference sequence). CDR3 protein: CASSEQGRQTEAFF. CDR3 in DNA: TGTGCCAGCAGCGAACAGGGGCGGCAAACTGAAGCTTTCTTT.

The J gene is TRBJ2-6, the V gene TRBV5-1; maybe TRBD2 (7 bases). The CDR3 has 17 residues. The germline gives CDR1 SGHRS, CDR2 YFSETQ. Trimming left V 0 bases short and J 2 bases short, with 12 bases between. In nucleotides, the CDR3 is TGCGCCAGCAGCTTGGAAGCGGGACAAACTGGGGCCAACGTCCTGACTTTC. It translates to CASSLEAGQTGANVLTF.

This chain connects TRBV9 to TRBJ1-1; no reliable D call. Germline values: CDR1 SGDLS, CDR2 YYNGEE. The CDR3 is 13 residues long. Trimming shortened V by 6 bases and J by 4 bases, and 13 bases separated the two germline ends. The chain's CDR3 is CASMRGLGTEAFF. In DNA, the CDR3 is TGTGCCAGCATGAGAGGGTTGGGCACTGAAGCTTTCTTT.

The gene calls are TRBV28 and TRBJ2-1; possibly TRBD1 for D (5 bases). The CDR3 is made up of 16 amino acids. Deletions cut 2 bases from V and 2 bases from J, with 13 bases between. The germline V gene encodes CDR1 MDHEN and CDR2 SYDVKM. The CDR3 bases are TGTGCCAGCAGTTTAGTGGGGCTGGCAGCCTACAATGAGCAGTTCTTC. Translating it yields CASSLVGLAAYNEQFF. The full variable domain, in which reference TRBV28 and TRBJ2-1 provide the parts outside the CDR3, is DVKVTQSSRYLVKRTGEKVFLECVQDMDHENMFWYRQDPGLGLRLIYFSYDVKMKEKGDIPEGYSVSREKKERFSLILESASTNQTSMYLCASSLVGLAAYNEQFFGPGTRLTVL.

This chain joins TRBV7-2 and TRBJ2-1; TRBD1 matches at 8 bases. The J segment lost 2 bases and the V segment lost 4 bases, leaving 4 bases of the junction unmatched. The CDR3 has 15 amino acids. Germline CDR1 reads SGHTA; CDR2 reads FQGNSA. CDR3 coding DNA: TGTGCCAGCAGCTCGGGACAGGTTCCCTACAATGAGCAGTTCTTC. Translating it yields CASSSGQVPYNEQFF.

This clone was recorded a few times. The CDR3 protein is CASSGQGNTIYF. The CDR3 DNA reads as TGTGCCAGCAGCGGACAGGGGAACACCATATATTTT. The rearrangement uses TRBV7-2 and TRBJ1-3; the match to TRBD1 covers 9 bases. The germline CDR1 and CDR2 sequences are SGHTA and FQGNSA. The CDR3 is 12 amino acids. V shed 5 bases, J shed 7 bases, and the junction held 0 bases outside the gene matches. The whole variable domain, remainder taken from reference TRBV7-2 and TRBJ1-3, is GAGVSQSPSNKVTEKGKDVELRCDPISGHTALYWYRQSLGQGLEFLIYFQGNSAPDKSGLPSDRFSAERTGGSVSTLTIQRTQQEDSAVYLCASSGQGNTIYFGEGSWLTVV.

V usage is TRBV25-1 and J usage is TRBJ1-4, with 7 bases lining up with TRBD1. Per germline, CDR1 MGHDK and CDR2 SYGVNS. This CDR3 is 16 amino acids long. J lost 8 bases, V lost 2 bases, and 11 bases had no gene match. DNA of the CDR3: TGTGCCAGCAGTGAACCTGCGGACAGGTTAAGGGAAAAACTGTTTTTT. As protein: CASSEPADRLREKLFF.

The chain has TRBV2 and TRBJ2-1; 8 nucleotides match TRBD2. Germline V gene sequence: CDR1 SNHLY, CDR2 FYNNEI. The junction had 5 bases not matched to a gene; V was cut back by 8 bases and J by 2 bases. The CDR3 contains 14 residues. The CDR3 loop reads CASQDSGAYNEQFF. As DNA, the CDR3 is TGTGCCAGCCAAGATAGCGGGGCCTACAATGAGCAGTTCTTC.

The gene calls are TRBV29-1 and TRBJ2-1; D possibly corresponds to TRBD1 (6 bases). The CDR3 has 14 residues. Trimming took off 4 bases at V and 3 bases at J, with 13 bases between the two ends. CDR1 and CDR2 from the germline V gene are SQVTM and ANQGSEA. The CDR3 protein is CSVGGRGSYNEQFF. Here the CDR3 DNA reads TGCAGCGTTGGGGGCAGGGGTAGCTACAATGAGCAGTTCTTC.

The chain employs TRBV6-5 and TRBJ1-2, with D perhaps TRBD1 (6 bases). This CDR3 has 13 residues. Germline V lookup: CDR1 MNHEY, CDR2 SVGAGI. V was clipped by 6 bases and J by 3 bases, with 11 bases between them. The CDR3 region has the DNA TGTGCCAGCAGCAGGACAGAAGACTATGGCTACACCTTC. Its translation is CASSRTEDYGYTF.

The chain employs TRBV2 and TRBJ2-2; D unclear. CDR3 length equals 13 residues. In germline, CDR1 is SNHLY, CDR2 FYNNEI. Trimming removed 6 bases at V and 4 bases at J, with 9 bases between. CDR3 sequence: CASRPLRTGELFF. The CDR3 region has the DNA TGTGCCAGCAGACCCCTACGCACCGGGGAGCTGTTTTTT.

This rearrangement joins TRBV28 to TRBJ2-2; weak D call: TRBD1 (5 bases). Trimming took off 6 bases at V and 1 base at J, with 12 bases between the two ends. There are 15 residues in the CDR3. Germline V gene lookup returns CDR1 MDHEN and CDR2 SYDVKM. Here the CDR3 reads CASSPIQGNTGELFF. In DNA form, the CDR3 reads TGTGCCAGCAGCCCCATCCAGGGGAACACCGGGGAGCTGTTTTTT.

V usage is TRBV6-6 and J usage is TRBJ1-1; 7 bases are a match to TRBD1. Germline V gene sequence: CDR1 MNHNY, CDR2 SVGAGI (reference sequence). J gave up 1 base and V 5 bases, and 1 base lay outside the gene matches. This CDR3 is 13 amino acids long. The CDR3 here is CASSRQGNTEAFF. As DNA, the CDR3 is TGTGCCAGCAGTCGACAGGGGAACACTGAAGCTTTCTTT.

This chain links TRBV19 with TRBJ2-5; no firm D call. This CDR3 is 13 amino acids long. Trimming took 1 base from V and 4 from J, leaving 7 bases between them. The germline gives CDR1 LNHDA, CDR2 SQIVND (reference sequence). The CDR3 nucleotides read TGTGCCAGTAGTATAGTAGCCGGAGAGACCCAGTACTTC. Amino acid sequence: CASSIVAGETQYF.

This clone was found a few times. This rearrangement joins TRBV30 to TRBJ2-7, with 11 nucleotides matching TRBD2. Trimming at V came to 4 bases and at J to 1 base, leaving 6 bases not matched to a gene. CDR1 and CDR2 (germline): GTSNPN, SVGIG (reference sequence). CDR3 length: 15 amino acids. The CDR3 sequence is CAWNTGTSGSYEQYF. DNA of the CDR3: TGTGCCTGGAATACCGGGACTAGCGGTTCCTACGAGCAGTACTTC.

CDR3 bases: TGTGCCAGCAGTTTTAATGGACTAGCGGGAGTGATAACGCAGTACTTC. This gives the protein CASSFNGLAGVITQYF. The J gene is TRBJ2-7, the V gene TRBV27; the match to TRBD2 covers 13 bases. With 3 bases clipped from V and 9 bases from J, the junction kept 11 bases outside the gene matches. The CDR3 has 16 residues. Germline loops: CDR1 MNHEY, CDR2 SMNVEV (reference sequence).

The J gene is TRBJ1-5, the V gene TRBV10-2; no definite D call. This CDR3 is built from 16 residues. V was cut by 0 bases and J by 0 bases, with 9 bases left in between. Germline V CDR1 and CDR2: WSHSY, SAAADI. The CDR3 here is CASSESTGISNQPQHF. CDR3 coding DNA: TGCGCCAGCAGTGAGTCGACGGGAATTAGCAATCAGCCCCAGCATTTT.

V is TRBV28 and J is TRBJ2-7; 9 bases line up with TRBD1. Germline V gene data show CDR1 as MDHEN and CDR2 as SYDVKM. The CDR3 is 14 amino acids. V lost 6 bases and J lost 6; bases outside the gene matches: 9. CDR3 nucleotide sequence: TGTGCCAGCAGCCTACGGGACAGGGTAGGCGAGCAGTACTTC. Translating gives CASSLRDRVGEQYF. Full variable domain (missing parts from reference TRBV28 and TRBJ2-7): DVKVTQSSRYLVKRTGEKVFLECVQDMDHENMFWYRQDPGLGLRLIYFSYDVKMKEKGDIPEGYSVSREKKERFSLILESASTNQTSMYLCASSLRDRVGEQYFGPGTRLTVT.

This clone was seen a handful of times. This rearrangement joins TRBV2 to TRBJ1-5; maybe TRBD1 (5 bases). V was trimmed by 2 bases and J by 4 bases, leaving 15 bases between them. The CDR3 contains 16 residues. Germline lookup yields CDR1 SNHLY and CDR2 FYNNEI. The CDR3 sequence is CASSEKRQPRNQPQHF. CDR3 nucleotides: TGTGCCAGCAGTGAAAAGCGACAGCCAAGAAATCAGCCCCAGCATTTT.